This T cell receptor (beta chain) comes out of a study of OX40 agonist ivuxolimab in advanced cancers. As for the study in general: Checkpoint inhibitors had been given previously to 35% to 50% of patients.

Trimming left V 7 bases short and J 6 bases short, with 17 bases between. There are 13 residues in the CDR3. CDR1 and CDR2 (germline): SQVTM, ANQGSEA. Assay used: immunoSEQ multiplex PCR; TCRdb lists only in-frame clones, some missing. The sample holds 100,000 to 110,000 clones, around nine tenths seen once. The gene calls are TRBV29-1 and TRBJ2-3; D is possibly TRBD1 or TRBD2 (5 bases each). The sequence derives from an adult with an advanced solid tumor such as melanoma, head and neck, liver or kidney cancer. Sequenced material: CD4+ or CD8+ T cells sorted from blood, taken in a trial of the OX40 agonist ivuxolimab. The CDR3 DNA reads TGCAGCGGGACCAAGGGGAGAAAGGATACGCAGTATTTT. This codes for CSGTKGRKDTQYF.